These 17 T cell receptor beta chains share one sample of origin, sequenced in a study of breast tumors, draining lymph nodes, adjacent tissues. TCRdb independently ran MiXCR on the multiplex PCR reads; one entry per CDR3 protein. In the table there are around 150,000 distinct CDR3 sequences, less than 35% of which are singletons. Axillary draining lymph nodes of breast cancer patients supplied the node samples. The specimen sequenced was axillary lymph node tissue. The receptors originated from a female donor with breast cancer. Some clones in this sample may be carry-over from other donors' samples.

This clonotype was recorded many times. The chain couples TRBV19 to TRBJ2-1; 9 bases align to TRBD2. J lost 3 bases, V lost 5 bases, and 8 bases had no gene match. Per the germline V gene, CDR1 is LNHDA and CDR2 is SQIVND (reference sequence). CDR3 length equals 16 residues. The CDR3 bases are TGTGCCAGTAGTGCCGTTAGCGGGGGCCTCTACAATGAGCAGTTCTTC. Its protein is CASSAVSGGLYNEQFF.

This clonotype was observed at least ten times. This chain's CDR3 is CSARAPGTGAGELFF. As DNA, the CDR3 is TGCAGTGCTAGAGCCCCCGGGACAGGGGCCGGGGAGCTGTTTTTT. The chain is built from TRBV20-1 and TRBJ2-2; 10 nucleotides line up with TRBD1. The CDR3 runs to 15 residues. The V and J ends lost 1 base and 6 bases, in that order; junction bases with no gene match: 5. CDR1 and CDR2 from the germline V gene are DFQATT and SNEGSKA (reference sequence).

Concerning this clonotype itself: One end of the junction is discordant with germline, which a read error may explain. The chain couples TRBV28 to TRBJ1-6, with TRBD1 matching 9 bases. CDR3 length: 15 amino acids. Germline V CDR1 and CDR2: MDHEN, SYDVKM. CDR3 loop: CASSTPGQGGSPFHF. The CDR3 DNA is TGTGCCAGCAGTACTCCGGGACAGGGAGGCTCACCCTTCCACTTT.

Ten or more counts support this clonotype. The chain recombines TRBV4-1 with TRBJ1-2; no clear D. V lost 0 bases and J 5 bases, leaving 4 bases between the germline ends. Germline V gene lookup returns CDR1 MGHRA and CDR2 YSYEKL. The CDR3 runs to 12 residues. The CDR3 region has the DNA TGCGCCAGCAGCCAAGAGGGATATGGCTACACCTTC. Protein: CASSQEGYGYTF.

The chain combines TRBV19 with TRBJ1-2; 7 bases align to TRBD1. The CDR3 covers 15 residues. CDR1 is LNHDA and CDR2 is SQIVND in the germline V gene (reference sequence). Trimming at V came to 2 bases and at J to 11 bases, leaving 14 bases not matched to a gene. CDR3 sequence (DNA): TGTGCCAGTAGTATACCTGGGACAGCGCCGGGACGTTACACCTTC. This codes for CASSIPGTAPGRYTF.

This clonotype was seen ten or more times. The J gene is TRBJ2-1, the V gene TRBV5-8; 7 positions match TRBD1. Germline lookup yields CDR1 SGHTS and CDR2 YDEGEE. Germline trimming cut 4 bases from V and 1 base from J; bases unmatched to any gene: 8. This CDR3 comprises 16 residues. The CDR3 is CASSPRQGSSYNEQFF. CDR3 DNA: TGTGCCAGCAGCCCAAGACAGGGTTCGTCCTACAATGAGCAGTTCTTC.

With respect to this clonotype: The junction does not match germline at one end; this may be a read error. CDR3 protein: CSAFGQGDTPYF. The CDR3 DNA reads as TGCAGTGCCTTTGGACAGGGAGATACGCCGTATTTT. The genes are TRBV20-1 and TRBJ2-3, with 8 bases lining up with TRBD1. There are 12 residues in the CDR3. Germline loops: CDR1 DFQATT, CDR2 SNEGSKA (reference sequence).

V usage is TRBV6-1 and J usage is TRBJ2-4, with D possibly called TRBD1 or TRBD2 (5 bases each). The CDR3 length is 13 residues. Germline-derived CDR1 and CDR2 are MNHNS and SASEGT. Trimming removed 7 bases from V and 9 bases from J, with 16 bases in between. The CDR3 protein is CASTNLGEAIQYF. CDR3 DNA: TGTGCCAGCACAAATTTGGGGGAAGCCATTCAGTACTTC.

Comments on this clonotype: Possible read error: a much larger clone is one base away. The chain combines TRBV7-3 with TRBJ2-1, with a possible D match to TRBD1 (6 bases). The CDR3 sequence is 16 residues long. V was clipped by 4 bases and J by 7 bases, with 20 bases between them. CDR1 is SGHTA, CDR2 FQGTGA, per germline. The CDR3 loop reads CASSSWDSTGPNEQFF. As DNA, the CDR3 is TGTGCCAGCAGCTCATGGGATTCAACAGGGCCGAATGAGCAGTTCTTC.

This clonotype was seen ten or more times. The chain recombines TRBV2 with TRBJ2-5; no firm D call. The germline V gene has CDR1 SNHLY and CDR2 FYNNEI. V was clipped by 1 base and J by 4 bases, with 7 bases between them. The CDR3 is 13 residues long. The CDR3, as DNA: TGTGCCAGCAGTGAAGTAGGGTCAGAGACCCAGTACTTC. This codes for CASSEVGSETQYF.

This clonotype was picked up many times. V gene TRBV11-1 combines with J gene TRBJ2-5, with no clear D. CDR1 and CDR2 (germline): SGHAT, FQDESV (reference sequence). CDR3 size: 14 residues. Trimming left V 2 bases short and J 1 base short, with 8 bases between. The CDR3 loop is CASSLSRVQETQYF. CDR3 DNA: TGTGCCAGCAGCTTAAGTCGGGTCCAAGAGACCCAGTACTTC.

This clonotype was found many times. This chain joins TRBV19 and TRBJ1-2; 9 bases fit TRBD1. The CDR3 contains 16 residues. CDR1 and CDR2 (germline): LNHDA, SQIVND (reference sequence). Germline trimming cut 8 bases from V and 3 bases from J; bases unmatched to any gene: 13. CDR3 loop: CASLRTGAFQDYGYTF. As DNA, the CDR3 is TGTGCCAGTCTAAGGACAGGGGCGTTCCAAGACTATGGCTACACCTTC.

CDR3: CASRGMGPESPLHF. DNA for the CDR3: TGTGCCAGCAGGGGGATGGGGCCGGAATCACCCCTCCACTTT. This chain joins TRBV28 and TRBJ1-6; D is perhaps TRBD1 (5 bases). V shed 6 bases and J shed 10 bases, with 16 bases lying between them. The germline V gene encodes CDR1 MDHEN and CDR2 SYDVKM. The CDR3 is 14 residues long.

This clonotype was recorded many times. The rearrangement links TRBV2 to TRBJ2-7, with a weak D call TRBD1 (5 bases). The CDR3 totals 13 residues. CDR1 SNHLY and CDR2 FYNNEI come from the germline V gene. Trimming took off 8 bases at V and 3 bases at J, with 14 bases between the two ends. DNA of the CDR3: TGTGCCAGCCGTTCAGGGTTCGACTACGAGCAGTACGTC. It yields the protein CASRSGFDYEQYV.

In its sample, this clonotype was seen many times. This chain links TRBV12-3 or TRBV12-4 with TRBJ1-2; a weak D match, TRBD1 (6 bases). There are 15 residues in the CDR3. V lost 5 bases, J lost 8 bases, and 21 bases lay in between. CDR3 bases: TGTGCCAGCAGTGAGGGGGGGTTCCGGTCCGGCGGCTACACCTTC. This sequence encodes CASSEGGFRSGGYTF.

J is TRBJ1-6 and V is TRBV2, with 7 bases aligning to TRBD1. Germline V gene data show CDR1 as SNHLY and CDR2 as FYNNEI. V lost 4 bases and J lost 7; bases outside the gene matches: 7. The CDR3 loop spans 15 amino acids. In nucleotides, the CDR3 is TGTGCCAGCAGTGCTCCGGGACAGAACAATTCACCCCTCCACTTT. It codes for CASSAPGQNNSPLHF.

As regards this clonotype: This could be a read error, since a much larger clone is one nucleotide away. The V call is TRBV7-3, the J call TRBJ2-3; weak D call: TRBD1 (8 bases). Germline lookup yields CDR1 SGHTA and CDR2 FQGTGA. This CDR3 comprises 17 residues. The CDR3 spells CASSSYRGGARTDPQYF. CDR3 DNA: TGTGCCAGCAGTTCATACAGGGGGGGGGCCAGGACAGATCCGCAGTATTTT.